Following are 8 T cell receptor beta chains from one sample sequenced in a study of blood T cell repertoires in COVID-19. Data came from immunoSEQ multiplex PCR; TCRdb stores just in-frame clones and leaves some out. The sample includes about 280,000 clones, around nine tenths of them seen just once. What was sequenced was PBMCs or T cells enriched from blood (not recorded which). All receptors come from a woman aged 55-69 years who had recovered from COVID-19.

The CDR3 loop reads CASREQGNYGYTF. CDR3 sequence (DNA): TGTGCCAGCAGGGAACAGGGGAACTATGGCTACACCTTC. The chain uses TRBV12-3 or TRBV12-4 and TRBJ1-2; 7 positions match TRBD1. The J segment lost 2 bases and the V segment lost 6 bases, leaving 3 bases of the junction unmatched. The CDR3 runs to 13 residues.

This clone was detected once. The chain couples TRBV29-1 to TRBJ2-3; 7 bases are a match to TRBD1. V gave up 0 bases and J gave up 2 bases; unmatched junction bases: 5. This CDR3 comprises 15 residues. The germline V gene encodes CDR1 SQVTM and CDR2 ANQGSEA. The CDR3 reads CSVEEGTGDTDTQYF. The DNA for the CDR3 is TGCAGCGTTGAAGAAGGTACAGGGGACACAGATACGCAGTATTTT.

This chain joins TRBV18 and TRBJ1-4; D remains unclear. V lost 4 bases and J 6 bases, leaving 12 bases between the germline ends. CDR1 and CDR2 (germline): KGHSH, LQKENI. CDR3 size: 14 residues. The CDR3 DNA follows: TGTGCCAGCTCACTCCGGGAAAGATATGAAAAACTGTTTTTT. It specifies CASSLRERYEKLFF.

This clone has only one observation. The chain carries TRBV7-9 and TRBJ1-2; 7 bases fit TRBD1. This CDR3 spans 15 amino acids. Unmatched junction bases numbered 10, after V lost 5 bases and J lost 4 bases. CDR1 and CDR2 from the germline V gene are SEHNR and FQNEAQ (reference sequence). The CDR3 is CASSLGQLVGYGYTF. DNA of the CDR3: TGTGCCAGCAGCCTGGGACAGCTAGTCGGCTATGGCTACACCTTC.

The chain employs TRBV19 and TRBJ2-1; 10 bases are a match to TRBD1. V shed 3 bases and J 7 bases; nucleotides not matched to a gene: 6. This CDR3 spans 15 amino acids. Germline V CDR1 and CDR2: LNHDA, SQIVND (reference sequence). The CDR3 DNA reads as TGTGCCAGTAGTATTGGACAGGGGGTAGGTAATGAGCAGTTCTTC. It is translated as CASSIGQGVGNEQFF. Supplemented by reference TRBV19 and TRBJ2-1, the full variable domain reads DGGITQSPKYLFRKEGQNVTLSCEQNLNHDAMYWYRQDPGQGLRLIYYSQIVNDFQKGDIAEGYSVSREKKESFPLTVTSAQKNPTAFYLCASSIGQGVGNEQFFGPGTRLTVL.

In this sample, this clone turned up once. J is TRBJ1-4 and V is TRBV5-4; D is ambiguous. Trimming left V 0 bases short and J 8 bases short, with 14 bases between. Germline CDR1 is SGHNT and CDR2 is YYREEE (reference sequence). The CDR3 extends over 15 amino acids. The CDR3 DNA follows: TGTGCCAGCAGCTTGGCTGGAGGTTTGGGGGAAAAACTGTTTTTT. Its translation: CASSLAGGLGEKLFF.

V is TRBV28 and J is TRBJ1-1, with TRBD1 matching over 9 bases. Germline trimming cut 5 bases from V and 1 base from J; bases unmatched to any gene: 2. This CDR3 has 14 residues. Germline CDR1 is MDHEN and CDR2 is SYDVKM. The CDR3 spells CASSTGGRNTEAFF. CDR3 bases: TGTGCCAGCAGTACAGGGGGCCGGAACACTGAAGCTTTCTTT.

This chain connects TRBV19 to TRBJ1-4; possible D gene TRBD1, 6 bases. The germline V gene has CDR1 LNHDA and CDR2 SQIVND (reference sequence). This CDR3 contains 17 residues. V lost 0 bases, J lost 3 bases, and 14 bases lay in between. The CDR3 sequence is CASSIDAGEGANEKLFF. CDR3 in DNA: TGTGCCAGTAGTATAGATGCGGGGGAGGGGGCTAATGAAAAACTGTTTTTT. The variable domain in full, completed from reference TRBV19 and TRBJ1-4, reads DGGITQSPKYLFRKEGQNVTLSCEQNLNHDAMYWYRQDPGQGLRLIYYSQIVNDFQKGDIAEGYSVSREKKESFPLTVTSAQKNPTAFYLCASSIDAGEGANEKLFFGSGTQLSVL.